This T cell receptor beta chain originates from a study of CD8+ T cells in alopecia areata. The study, taken as a whole, reports: In blood and scalp, many expanded lesional clones persisted during tofacitinib. Between patients, shared TCR sequences were less clear than in mice. This was possibly due in part to HLA diversity in the patient population. Because one nonresponder was included, the link of baseline CD8+ expansion to response is considered uncertain.

Treatment: oral pan-JAK inhibitor, 5-10 mg twice daily. Samples from alopecia areata patients were lesional scalp punch biopsies and peripheral blood. The CDR3 consists of 14 residues. Trimming removed 0 bases at V and 7 bases at J, with 14 bases between. Germline V gene lookup returns CDR1 SGDLS and CDR2 YYNGEE. Only a few counts were recorded for this clone. Antigen specificity is unknown. RNA, once extracted, was reverse transcribed into cDNA for use as the sequencing template. The table came from immunoSEQ multiplex PCR; TCRdb's copy has only in-frame clones and leaves some out. This table holds 160,000 or so clones, 58% found once.

The clonotype comes from a human donor with alopecia areata. This chain uses TRBV9 with TRBJ2-7, with D perhaps TRBD2 (6 bases). The sample in question was CD4+ T cells sorted from blood, obtained between weeks 55 and 65, from a patient treated with tofacitinib. The CDR3 nucleotides are TGTGCCAGCAGCGTAGATGGAGGGCCCGGGGAGCAGTACTTC. The encoded protein is CASSVDGGPGEQYF.